This TCR beta chain is drawn from a study of T cell repertoires in cytomegalovirus infection. About the research overall: Public TCR beta signatures were indicative of both CMV infection and a matching HLA type. Overall study findings and caveats: Of the TCR beta families, the public ones yielded a cumulative frequency that identified carriers of CMV plus the relevant HLA. CMV-specific TCR beta clonotypes restricted by HLA-C dominated the ex vivo response.

The germline gives CDR1 SGHTA, CDR2 FQGNSA. The CDR3 totals 16 residues. Trimming cost V 2 bases and J 8 bases, with 21 bases left between them. TCRdb redid the calling of the reads with MiXCR, one entry per CDR3 protein. The sample holds about 140,000 distinct CDR3 sequences, 6.5% seen once. This clonotype appeared many times. Its antigen is unidentified. The sample taken for sequencing was PBMCs. This clonotype was obtained from a human donor in good health (CMV status not recorded). Some clones in this sample may be carry-over from other donors' samples. This chain links TRBV7-2 with TRBJ1-2, with a weak D call TRBD1 (5 bases). The CDR3 DNA sequence: TGTGCCAGCAGCTTATCTGGGGCAGGCCTCGGTGAGGGCTACACCTTC. Amino acid sequence: CASSLSGAGLGEGYTF.